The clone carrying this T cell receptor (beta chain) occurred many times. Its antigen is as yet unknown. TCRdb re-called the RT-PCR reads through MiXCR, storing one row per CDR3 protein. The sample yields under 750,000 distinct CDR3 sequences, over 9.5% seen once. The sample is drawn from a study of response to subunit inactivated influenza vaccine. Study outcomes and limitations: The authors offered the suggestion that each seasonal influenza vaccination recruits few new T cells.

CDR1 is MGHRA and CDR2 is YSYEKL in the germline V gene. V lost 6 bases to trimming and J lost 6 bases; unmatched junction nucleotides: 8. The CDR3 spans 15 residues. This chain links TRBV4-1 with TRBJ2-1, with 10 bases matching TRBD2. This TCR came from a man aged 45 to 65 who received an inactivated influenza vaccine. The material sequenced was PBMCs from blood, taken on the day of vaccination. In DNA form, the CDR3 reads TGCGCCAGCAGTCGAGGACTAGCGGAACCCAATGAGCAGTTCTTC. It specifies CASSRGLAEPNEQFF.